The TCR beta chain under discussion was sequenced for a study of cytomegalovirus exposure and HLA in healthy donors (dated by TCRdb to about 2017). For the wider study: An earlier analysis of roughly 500 of the donors reported about 250 Gb of sequence data and some 120 million unique TCR beta sequences from approximately 180 million T cells. Alongside the repertoire data, information on donor age, sex, ethnicity and CMV serostatus was compiled. Approximately 300 gigabases of sequencing data and 70 million to 95 million unique TCR sequences made up an early release that covered roughly 670 HLA-typed donors. The study combined high-throughput TCR immunosequencing, statistical association of individual TCRs with disease status, and machine learning to predict cytomegalovirus infection status. Across some 400 genotyped donors of the cohort, an average of roughly 250,000 unique TCR beta nucleotide sequences per donor were sequenced, and roughly 17% of those sequences were non-productive. In a later genetic analysis, genome-wide SNP genotypes for about three fifths of the roughly 670 donors were used, and that subset was treated as a discovery cohort. Of the approximately 400 genotyped donors, about 80% fell in the genetic ancestry cluster associated with self-reported Caucasian donors. All discovery cohort repertoires had been generated on a single sequencing platform. Along with the approximately 650-subject first cohort, a separate validation cohort of approximately 110 different subjects was used. Because of strong linkage in the cohort, a few DR-DQ haplotypes were treated as single units for association and clustering. The number of typed donors differed by locus: about 629-630 for A, B, C, DRB1 and DQB1; 500 to 550 for DQA1; 606 for DPA1; and about 450 for DPB1. An earlier analysis of some 500 of the donors used high-throughput TCR beta sequencing to judge whether each TCR beta V gene segment behaved as functional or pseudogenic. The study aimed to test whether signatures of past pathogen exposure could be identified by cataloging public T cell receptors. HLA typing included class I and class II loci at four-digit resolution. Using immunosequencing, the study profiled T cell repertoires from about 620 subjects and related those repertoires to cytomegalovirus serostatus. To study patterns of TCR occurrence, a later analysis re-analyzed previously published TCR beta repertoires from around 700 donors and added high-resolution HLA genotyping. In the later analysis, no new phenotypic data were used to find candidate immune exposures; instead, reliance was placed on TCR beta sequences and their occurrence across donors. The paper as a whole reports these results and caveats: In a later analysis, the rate of TCR association differed among HLA loci, with DRB1 alleles having the most associated TCRs and HLA-C alleles having the fewest. When HLA alleles, especially DR and DQ, strongly co-occurred, TCR associations were difficult to assign to individual alleles. This cohort had only TCR beta chains sequenced, and the lack of alpha or paired-chain data limited which features could be detected. Most TCR sequences were seen in very few donors, while some public TCRs were found in many individuals. A later analysis found that most CMV-associated TCR beta chains appeared HLA-restricted, with HLA associations seemingly driven largely by CMV exposure. A group of highly shared sequence variants was considered likely to be a technical artifact of the sequencing pipeline. A total of fewer than 200 TCR beta chains were listed by the study as associated with cytomegalovirus. A further reported finding was that TCR beta sequences accurately predicted the HLA-A and HLA-B alleles for most subjects in the first cohort. The authors suggested that the approach could potentially be extended to other disease states and immunological phenotypes. Linkage disequilibrium might explain the correlated functional status among segregating V segments, but an unknown experimental factor could not be excluded. In a later analysis, several top co-occurrence clusters were reported to appear linked to parvovirus B19, influenza, CMV and Epstein-Barr virus. Some IMGT-functional V segments, including TRBV6-2 and TRBV6-3, could not be told apart with the 87-base-pair reads, so those segments were excluded. According to a later genetic analysis, donors in an Asian-associated ancestry cluster had fewer N-insertions in productive TCRs than the roughly 700-donor mean. The only immune exposure information available for the cohort was CMV serostatus. An earlier analysis of around 540 of the donors showed that most TCR beta V segments appeared in productive rearrangements either about 87% or about 30% of the time, which broadly matched IMGT annotations. Because HLA typing was missing for some donors at each locus, association tests included only the typed subset. An association between a missense DCLRE1C variant and V-gene and J-gene trimming of TCR beta chains was found in a later genetic analysis and replicated in an independent cohort. The presence/absence analyses assumed that sequencing depth was roughly uniform across donors, and that assumption may not be true. In a later analysis, HLA-associated TCR beta chains were found to be more clonally expanded and to have lower generation probabilities than equally common non-associated chains. Approximately 16 rarely observed V segments, including chromosome 9 orphons, were excluded from the earlier analysis of 550 to 700 of the donors because counts were too low. At a false discovery rate of 0.05, a later analysis linked some 18,000 TCR beta sequences to specific HLA alleles. Three of the identified cytomegalovirus-associated TCR beta chains were confirmed in vitro to be specific for cytomegalovirus antigens. The classifier was reported to diagnose cytomegalovirus status with high specificity and sensitivity in both the original and validation cohorts.

The V end loses 11 bases and the J end loses 5 bases, and a stretch of 18 bases separates them. The CDR3 has 13 amino acids, counting the end cysteine and phenylalanine. Just CDR3 DNA is preserved here, 39 bases in frame from base 1. The CDR1 and CDR2 encoded by the germline V gene are SNHLY and FYNNEI. As to this clone: Its antigen remains unidentified. No base quality information exists; no much larger clone differs at one position.

The library was obtained by the immunoSEQ multiplex PCR assay. For the multiplex PCR, a mixture combining 60 forward primers for TCR Vbeta segments and 13 reverse primers for TCR Jbeta segments was used. A multiplex PCR assay on genomic DNA amplified the CDR3 region of rearranged TCR beta genes. On the Illumina HiSeq System, the amplified TCR beta libraries were sequenced as 87-base-pair reads. The study's processing was this. A later analysis counted approximately 84 million unique TCR beta chains across the 666 repertoires, and roughly 11 million of these chains were shared by at least two donors. To remove PCR and sequencing errors, raw reads were error-corrected and collapsed into unique sequences using a nearest-neighbor algorithm that merged closely related sequences. To assign V, D and J gene segments, CDR3 sequences were aligned to IMGT reference sequences. For a sequence to be retained, at least a six-nucleotide match to both a V gene segment and a J gene segment was required. Rearrangements were classified as productive when the CDR3 lacked stop codons and remained in frame with V and J, and all other rearrangements were classified as non-productive. Following IMGT convention, CDR3 was defined as the stretch from the second conserved V-encoded cysteine up to the conserved J-encoded phenylalanine. In an earlier analysis of approximately 500 of the donors, sequences lacking an unambiguous match to a single V gene segment were excluded. An earlier analysis of almost 600 of the donors classified V segments as functional when productive rearrangements were above 56.7% and as segregating when the standard deviation between donors was above 5%. A statistical classification framework was built for diagnosing cytomegalovirus status from the catalog of TCR beta chain sequences. In a later analysis, TCR nucleotide sequences were compared against IMGT/GENE-DB human TR gene sequences so that V and J genes could be assigned. A later analysis assigned CDR3 sequences and most-parsimonious VDJ recombination scenarios with the TCRdist pipeline. In a later analysis, each TCR beta chain was defined by its CDR3 amino acid sequence together with its V-gene family, and reads lacking a unique V-gene family were excluded. To address suspected cross-contamination and a sequencing artifact, a later analysis removed a few hundred highly shared, low-generation-probability nucleotide sequences. In a later analysis, a clonal expansion index for each public chain was calculated from normalized within-repertoire ranks of inferred template counts. A later analysis computed generation probabilities with a VDJ recombination model fitted to out-of-frame rearrangements, and checked the results against IGoR. In a later analysis, TCR-TCR, TCR-HLA and TCR-CMV co-occurrence was scored with hypergeometric tests, and a repertoire-size bias correction was applied to TCR pairs. A later analysis estimated false discovery rates by permuting HLA or CMV assignments 20 times. In a later analysis, co-occurring TCRs were grouped using DBSCAN, and TCRdist sequence similarity was added for clustering within HLA-allele-positive subsets. For co-occurrence clustering, repertoires with fewer than 30,000 or more than 120,000 public chains were excluded, along with about five repertoires with anomalous nucleotide sharing. As stored in TCRdb, this immuneACCESS dataset retains in-frame rearrangements with V and J assigned. A fraction of the clones does not appear; measured against another copy, unresolved V genes explain less than half of the discrepancy, and the remainder lacks a known reason. V, J and clone size derive from that table, while D and trimming were established from the DNA sequence. The sample profile shows around 140,000 clones; around four fifths of them were found once. In total, the top ten clones hold around 2.9% of the sample.

The cohort consisted of 600 to 700 healthy bone marrow donors. All cohort members were sampled while nominally healthy, although unrecorded immune exposures were likely present. The donor was CMV seronegative and was included in the group of several hundred seronegative cohort members. A peripheral blood sample was collected from each donor, and TCR beta sequencing was performed on peripheral blood mononuclear cells. Genomic DNA extraction from the blood cell samples was performed with the Qiagen DNeasy Blood Extraction Kit. The source material was PBMCs. The rearranged segments are TRBV2 and TRBJ1-1; a tentative D match to TRBD1 spans 6 bases. The receptor was isolated from a female donor in good health and CMV-seronegative. In nucleotide form, the sequence is TGTGCCTCTGCCGGCAGGGGTTGGACTGAAGCTTTCTTT. It translates to CASAGRGWTEAFF. The CDR3 plus the reference TRBV2 and TRBJ1-1 genes for the other parts give the full variable domain: EPEVTQTPSHQVTQMGQEVILRCVPISNHLYFYWYRQILGQKVEFLVSFYNNEISEKSEIFDDQFSVERPDGSNFTLKIRSTKLEDSAMYFCASAGRGWTEAFFGQGTRLTVV.